These 28 T cell receptor beta chains were sequenced from one sample in a study of Ad26.COV2.S vaccination and SARS-CoV-2 variants (dated by TCRdb to about 2021). The sample's treatment or condition label is to be understood as: around 19 received Ad26.COV2.S at low or high dose, single or two shots; 5 received placebo; per-sample allocation not given. For vaccine and placebo recipients, the sequenced repertoires came from samples collected on day 63 after the first injection. Libraries were prepared through the immunoSEQ multiplex PCR assay. This immuneACCESS table, as held by TCRdb, lists in-frame sequences with V and J called but not all clones. Of the missing ones, under half trace to an unresolved V gene in checked studies; the others have no known cause. The sample data list a few hundred thousand clones, and 75% to 95% of these were observed just once. The top ten clonotypes cover approximately 12% of the sample.

Sequencing was performed on peripheral blood, taken in a trial of Ad26.COV2.S vaccine versus placebo. Every receptor here comes from a person between 18 and 59 years old who received the Ad26.COV2.S COVID-19 vaccine or a placebo.

The chain combines TRBV7-6 with TRBJ1-5; D is ambiguous. Germline V gene lookup returns CDR1 SGHVS and CDR2 FNYEAQ. The CDR3 is 13 amino acids. V lost 5 bases, J lost 1 base, and 6 bases lay in between. This CDR3 is CASSVDSNQPQHF. In DNA, the CDR3 is TGTGCCAGCAGCGTAGACAGCAATCAGCCCCAGCATTTT.

The J gene is TRBJ2-3, the V gene TRBV7-9; the D gene is possibly TRBD1 (5 bases). From germline, CDR1 is SEHNR and CDR2 FQNEAQ (reference sequence). The CDR3 runs to 16 residues. Trimming took 1 base from V and 0 from J, leaving 11 bases between them. Written as DNA, the CDR3 is TGTGCCAGCAGCTTAGGACAGTACCCTAGCACAGATACGCAGTATTTT. Encoded protein: CASSLGQYPSTDTQYF.

The chain combines TRBV14 with TRBJ2-1, with a weak D call TRBD1 (6 bases). This CDR3 region has 16 residues. Per the germline V gene, CDR1 is SGHDN and CDR2 is FVKESK. Trimming removed 3 bases at V and 4 bases at J, with 16 bases between. In DNA, the CDR3 is TGTGCCAGCAGCCATTTTCAAGGGGACATGTACAATGAGCAGTTCTTC. Translated: CASSHFQGDMYNEQFF.

The CDR3 DNA sequence: TGCGCCAGCAGCCAGGGGCAGTTGGGCAATCAGCCCCAGCATTTT. This gives the protein CASSQGQLGNQPQHF. The chain links TRBV4-1 to TRBJ1-5, with D perhaps matching TRBD1 (5 bases). CDR1 MGHRA and CDR2 YSYEKL come from the germline V gene. This CDR3 comprises 15 residues. V lost 3 bases, J lost 2 bases, and 11 bases lay in between.

The chain couples TRBV6-5 to TRBJ2-7, with D perhaps TRBD2 (6 bases). The germline V gene has CDR1 MNHEY and CDR2 SVGAGI. Trimming removed 7 bases at V and 2 bases at J, with 18 bases between. This CDR3 contains 15 residues. CDR3 in amino acids: CASTYSLAGPYEQYF. The CDR3 coding sequence is TGTGCCAGCACCTACTCACTAGCCGGCCCCTACGAGCAGTACTTC.

The chain couples TRBV6-6 to TRBJ1-1; D might be TRBD1 (5 bases). This CDR3 spans 15 amino acids. Germline values: CDR1 MNHNY, CDR2 SVGAGI (reference sequence). V lost 5 bases and J lost 4, with 17 bases in between. This CDR3 reads CASSTTAGLGTEAFF. The CDR3 nucleotides are TGTGCCAGCAGTACAACGGCAGGGTTGGGCACTGAAGCTTTCTTT.

The V gene is TRBV4-3, the J gene TRBJ2-5; D is undetermined. The V and J ends lost 0 bases and 2 bases respectively, with 10 bases between them. Germline V gene lookup returns CDR1 LGHNA and CDR2 YSLEER. The CDR3 contains 15 residues. The CDR3 sequence: CASSQDVGHQETQYF. CDR3 DNA: TGCGCCAGCAGCCAAGACGTCGGGCATCAAGAGACCCAGTACTTC.

The chain recombines TRBV18 with TRBJ1-5, with a weak D call TRBD1 (6 bases). The CDR3 is 15 amino acids. Trimming pared 3 bases from V and 2 bases from J, leaving 11 bases between. Germline V gene data show CDR1 as KGHSH and CDR2 as LQKENI. In DNA, the CDR3 is TGTGCCAGCTCACCTCGACAGGATGGCAATCAGCCCCAGCATTTT. Its protein product is CASSPRQDGNQPQHF.

The V call is TRBV4-3, the J call TRBJ2-2; 7 positions agree with TRBD1. Germline V gene lookup returns CDR1 LGHNA and CDR2 YSLEER. CDR3 length: 18 amino acids. Unmatched junction bases numbered 11, after V lost 0 bases and J lost 4 bases. The CDR3 here is CASSQDPQTGEGTGELFF. DNA for the CDR3: TGCGCCAGCAGCCAAGATCCTCAAACAGGGGAAGGCACCGGGGAGCTGTTTTTT.

This clone was picked up a small number of times. This sequence joins TRBV12-3 or TRBV12-4 and TRBJ1-3; D unresolved. The CDR3 runs 12 residues. V was shortened by 7 bases and J by 2 bases, with 6 bases between the two germline ends. As DNA, the CDR3 is TGTGCCAGCACCAGAGCTGGAAACACCATATATTTT. Encoded protein: CASTRAGNTIYF.

The chain is built from TRBV19 and TRBJ1-2; TRBD1 matches at 11 bases. Germline V gene data show CDR1 as LNHDA and CDR2 as SQIVND (reference sequence). CDR3 length: 18 amino acids. With V trimmed by 7 bases and J by 4 bases, 17 bases remained unmatched. DNA of the CDR3: TGTGCCAGTAACCCGTGGGCAGGGACAGGGGGTACATCCTATGGCTACACCTTC. Translated: CASNPWAGTGGTSYGYTF.

This chain links TRBV30 with TRBJ1-1; D may be TRBD1 (5 bases). V dropped 5 bases and J dropped 11 bases, with 12 bases sitting between them. The CDR3 spans 10 residues. Germline assignment: CDR1 GTSNPN and CDR2 SVGIG (reference sequence). The CDR3 sequence: CAWEGVGAFF. CDR3 coding DNA: TGTGCCTGGGAAGGGGTTGGGGCTTTCTTT.

The chain links TRBV27 to TRBJ2-2; D possibly corresponds to TRBD2 (6 bases). V lost 1 base and J 6 bases, leaving 12 bases between the germline ends. Germline V gene lookup returns CDR1 MNHEY and CDR2 SMNVEV (reference sequence). The CDR3 totals 15 residues. The CDR3 DNA reads as TGTGCCAGCAGTTTATACGGGAGCTATGCCGGGGAGCTGTTTTTT. Its protein is CASSLYGSYAGELFF.

This clone was seen a single time. V and J are TRBV18 and TRBJ2-3; unclear D gene. This CDR3 has 13 amino acids. Germline V gene sequence: CDR1 KGHSH, CDR2 LQKENI. The V end lost 0 bases, the J end lost 4 bases, and 5 bases lay between the germline ends. The CDR3 DNA reads TGTGCCAGCTCACCACCTTCATCAGATACGCAGTATTTT. Translating it yields CASSPPSSDTQYF. The whole variable domain, remainder taken from reference TRBV18 and TRBJ2-3, is NAGVMQNPRHLVRRRGQEARLRCSPMKGHSHVYWYRQLPEEGLKFMVYLQKENIIDESGMPKERFSAEFPKEGPSILRIQQVVRGDSAAYFCASSPPSSDTQYFGPGTRLTVL.

V usage is TRBV7-8 and J usage is TRBJ2-7; 7 bases match TRBD1. The germline V gene has CDR1 SGHVS and CDR2 FQNEAQ. This CDR3 region has 14 residues. V dropped 5 bases and J dropped 4; count of bases not matched to a gene: 8. The chain's CDR3 is CASSLGQVGYEQYF. CDR3 bases: TGTGCCAGCAGCCTAGGACAGGTTGGGTACGAGCAGTACTTC. Combining the CDR3 with reference TRBV7-8 and TRBJ2-7 gives the whole variable domain GAGVSQSPRYKVAKRGQDVALRCDPISGHVSLFWYQQALGQGPEFLTYFQNEAQLDKSGLPSDRFFAERPEGSVSTLKIQRTQQEDSAVYLCASSLGQVGYEQYFGPGTRLTVT.

In DNA form, the CDR3 reads TGTGCCAGCAGCGAGAGCGGGATGGGCACAGATACGCAGTATTTT. Translation: CASSESGMGTDTQYF. This chain links TRBV9 with TRBJ2-3; 7 positions match TRBD2. The CDR3 runs 15 residues. With 3 bases clipped from V and 1 base from J, the junction kept 5 bases outside the gene matches. From germline, CDR1 is SGDLS and CDR2 YYNGEE.

This clone was detected only once. This chain uses TRBV7-2 with TRBJ1-5; D is ambiguous. The CDR3 sequence is 14 residues long. CDR1 is SGHTA and CDR2 is FQGNSA in the germline V gene. The V gene lost 5 bases and the J gene lost 6 bases, with 14 bases spanning the gap. For the CDR3, the DNA is TGTGCCAGCAGCCCCGTGCACAGTTCTCAGCCCCAGCATTTT. It is translated as CASSPVHSSQPQHF.

V gene TRBV19 combines with J gene TRBJ1-1, with TRBD1 as a possible D gene (6 bases). Trimming shortened V by 9 bases and J by 6 bases, and 17 bases separated the two germline ends. This CDR3 is 13 amino acids long. CDR1 and CDR2 (germline): LNHDA, SQIVND (reference sequence). The CDR3 nucleotides are TGTGCCAGCCGGTTGGGGGGGCTGGCTGAAGCTTTCTTT. Translation gives CASRLGGLAEAFF.

The chain couples TRBV30 to TRBJ2-7; 11 bases map to TRBD2. There are 16 residues in the CDR3. The germline gives CDR1 GTSNPN, CDR2 SVGIG (reference sequence). V gave up 0 bases and J gave up 0 bases; unmatched junction bases: 4. The CDR3 sequence is CAWSVRLAGSSYEQYF. CDR3 coding DNA: TGTGCCTGGAGTGTACGACTAGCGGGAAGCTCCTACGAGCAGTACTTC. Full variable domain (outside the CDR3, taken from reference TRBV30 and TRBJ2-7): SQTIHQWPATLVQPVGSPLSLECTVEGTSNPNLYWYRQAAGRGLQLLFYSVGIGQISSEVPQNLSASRPQDRQFILSSKKLLLSDSGFYLCAWSVRLAGSSYEQYFGPGTRLTVT.

The chain carries TRBV30 and TRBJ1-2; TRBD1 might be the D (5 bases). Germline V lookup: CDR1 GTSNPN, CDR2 SVGIG (reference sequence). The CDR3 is 12 residues long. V was trimmed by 6 bases and J by 5 bases, leaving 13 bases between them. Here the CDR3 DNA reads TGTGCCTGCCGTTGGGCAGGGTATGGCTACACCTTC. Protein sequence: CACRWAGYGYTF.

The V and J genes are TRBV27 and TRBJ1-4; 8 bases map to TRBD1. This CDR3 contains 15 residues. The junction had 3 bases not matched to a gene; V was cut back by 3 bases and J by 3 bases. Germline V CDR1 and CDR2: MNHEY, SMNVEV (reference sequence). Here the CDR3 DNA reads TGTGCCAGCAGTTTGCTACAGGGGGCTAATGAAAAACTGTTTTTT. It translates to CASSLLQGANEKLFF. Drawing the rest from reference TRBV27 and TRBJ1-4, the complete variable domain is EAQVTQNPRYLITVTGKKLTVTCSQNMNHEYMSWYRQDPGLGLRQIYYSMNVEVTDKGDVPEGYKVSRKEKRNFPLILESPSPNQTSLYFCASSLLQGANEKLFFGSGTQLSVL.

The chain is built from TRBV19 and TRBJ1-6; TRBD1 aligns across 7 bases. Germline V lookup: CDR1 LNHDA, CDR2 SQIVND (reference sequence). This CDR3 has 14 amino acids. The V and J ends lost 8 bases and 10 bases, in that order; junction bases with no gene match: 11. The CDR3 is CASGTGTAKSPLHF. The DNA of the CDR3 is TGTGCCAGTGGAACCGGGACAGCAAAATCACCCCTCCACTTT.

The chain has TRBV7-9 and TRBJ2-2; the match to TRBD1 covers 11 bases. Trimming removed 5 bases from V and 4 bases from J; junction bases left unmatched: 6. Germline V lookup: CDR1 SEHNR, CDR2 FQNEAQ (reference sequence). The CDR3 runs to 16 residues. The CDR3 coding sequence is TGTGCCAGCAGCATACGGGACAGGGGGGTCACCGGGGAGCTGTTTTTT. As protein: CASSIRDRGVTGELFF. The full variable domain, completed using reference TRBV7-9 and TRBJ2-2, is DTGVSQNPRHKITKRGQNVTFRCDPISEHNRLYWYRQTLGQGPEFLTYFQNEAQLEKSRLLSDRFSAERPKGSFSTLEIQRTEQGDSAMYLCASSIRDRGVTGELFFGEGSRLTVL.

A word on this clone: Additional DNA sequences in this sample encode the identical CDR3. The chain recombines TRBV5-1 with TRBJ2-7; D remains ambiguous. V was trimmed by 0 bases and J by 4 bases, leaving 5 bases between them. The CDR3 is 12 amino acids. From germline, CDR1 is SGHRS and CDR2 YFSETQ. The CDR3 loop is CASSLESYEQYF. CDR3 coding DNA: TGCGCCAGCAGCTTGGAATCTTACGAGCAGTACTTC.

The chain uses TRBV7-2 and TRBJ2-7, with 7 bases aligning to TRBD1. With 5 bases clipped from V and 2 bases from J, the junction kept 12 bases outside the gene matches. Germline-derived CDR1 and CDR2 are SGHTA and FQGNSA. This CDR3 comprises 16 residues. DNA of the CDR3: TGTGCCAGCAGCCCAGCACTAGTTACAGGGGCCTACGAGCAGTACTTC. It translates to CASSPALVTGAYEQYF.

This chain links TRBV7-9 with TRBJ2-3; D may correspond to TRBD1 or TRBD2 (6 bases each). This CDR3 has 14 amino acids. Germline CDR1 is SEHNR and CDR2 is FQNEAQ (reference sequence). V lost 2 bases and J 2 bases, leaving 8 bases between the germline ends. CDR3 DNA: TGTGCCAGCAGCTTATGGGGGGCCACAGATACGCAGTATTTT. Translated: CASSLWGATDTQYF. The variable domain in full, with the rest retrieved from reference TRBV7-9 and TRBJ2-3, is DTGVSQNPRHKITKRGQNVTFRCDPISEHNRLYWYRQTLGQGPEFLTYFQNEAQLEKSRLLSDRFSAERPKGSFSTLEIQRTEQGDSAMYLCASSLWGATDTQYFGPGTRLTVL.

The rearrangement joins TRBV6-5 to TRBJ1-4; D gene ambiguous. The CDR3 contains 14 residues. In germline, CDR1 is MNHEY, CDR2 SVGAGI. V was trimmed by 0 bases and J by 6 bases, leaving 8 bases between them. CDR3 in amino acids: CASSYSGKYEKLFF. The CDR3 nucleotides are TGTGCCAGCAGTTACTCAGGGAAGTATGAAAAACTGTTTTTT.

The chain is built from TRBV30 and TRBJ2-6; D not resolved. This CDR3 has 13 residues. Trimming left V 4 bases short and J 3 bases short, with 7 bases between. Germline V gives CDR1 GTSNPN, CDR2 SVGIG (reference sequence). The CDR3 region has the DNA TGTGCCTGGAATATTGGTGGGGCCAACGTCCTGACTTTC. Translating it yields CAWNIGGANVLTF.